This T cell receptor beta chain was sequenced for a study of chemoradiotherapy in HPV16-positive cancers. As for the study in general: Candidate HPV-specific clones and shared TCR motifs came from a couple of HPV16-positive patients.

With respect to this clone: The antigen is undetermined.

Study-level points and caveats: HPV-specific T cells were functionally defined from only a couple of HPV16-positive patients. Non-HPV-specific T cells did not expand in tumors during treatment, whereas candidate HPV-specific clones and E7-related motifs did. For HPV16-positive patients, expanding HPV-responsive T cells associated with longer recurrence-free survival.

Here immunoSEQ multiplex PCR was the method, and the copy in TCRdb shows in-frame clones only, minus some. The sample yields around 810 clones, roughly four fifths seen once. This material consisted of tumor tissue, taken from a patient who underwent chemoradiotherapy. This receptor was taken from a human donor with HPV-associated anogenital cancer.

Written as DNA, the CDR3 is TGTGCCAGCAGCTCGGACAGTGAGCAGTACTTC. Residues: CASSSDSEQYF. The V call is TRBV7-9, the J call TRBJ2-7; D may be TRBD1 (6 bases). Per germline, CDR1 SEHNR and CDR2 FQNEAQ (reference sequence). V dropped 4 bases and J dropped 7 bases, with 8 bases sitting between them. The CDR3 has 11 amino acids.